These 13 T cell receptor beta chains share one sample of origin, sequenced in a study of cytomegalovirus exposure and HLA in healthy donors. Vbeta (60) and Jbeta (13) primers were used in the PCR. Measured with immunoSEQ multiplex PCR; TCRdb has only the in-frame clones, and not every one. The table has around 150,000 clones, approximately 60% seen once. Specimen: PBMCs. These receptor sequences come from a woman in her sixties in good health and CMV-seropositive.

The genes are TRBV5-1 and TRBJ1-4; D not certain. Trimming cost V 0 bases and J 7 bases, with 13 bases left between them. The length of the CDR3 is 15 residues. The germline gives CDR1 SGHRS, CDR2 YFSETQ. The CDR3 DNA is TGCGCCAGCAGCTTGGGCGGGTCATTAGGTGAAAAACTGTTTTTT. This codes for CASSLGGSLGEKLFF.

This chain uses TRBV2 with TRBJ2-1; D call uncertain. Trimming pared 7 bases from V and 5 bases from J, leaving 12 bases between. CDR1 is SNHLY, CDR2 FYNNEI, per germline. This CDR3 contains 13 residues. The CDR3 reads CASIGIADNEQFF. The CDR3 DNA is TGTGCCAGCATAGGCATTGCGGACAATGAGCAGTTCTTC.

The V gene is TRBV27, the J gene TRBJ2-5, with 8 bases identical to TRBD2. The germline V gene encodes CDR1 MNHEY and CDR2 SMNVEV (reference sequence). The CDR3 has 14 residues. V was pared by 0 bases and J by 4 bases, with 1 base of the junction left unmatched. CDR3 loop: CASSLSLAGETQYF. DNA for the CDR3: TGTGCCAGCAGTTTATCTCTAGCGGGAGAGACCCAGTACTTC.

This clone was detected a few times. The chain carries TRBV15 and TRBJ2-3; 7 nucleotides line up with TRBD2. The V and J ends lost 7 bases and 2 bases, in that order; junction bases with no gene match: 12. There are 16 residues in the CDR3. Germline values: CDR1 LNHNV, CDR2 YYDKDF (reference sequence). CDR3 in amino acids: CATTLNRRGYTDTQYF. The CDR3 DNA is TGTGCCACCACCCTCAATAGGCGGGGGTACACAGATACGCAGTATTTT.

The gene calls are TRBV7-2 and TRBJ1-5; TRBD1 matches 10 bases. Trimming at V came to 1 base and at J to 1 base, leaving 1 base not matched to a gene. This CDR3 contains 16 residues. Looked up from germline, CDR1 is SGHTA and CDR2 is FQGNSA. The CDR3 DNA follows: TGTGCCAGCAGCTTAGGACAGGGGGCGAGCAATCAGCCCCAGCATTTT. Translation: CASSLGQGASNQPQHF.

The rearrangement joins TRBV4-3 to TRBJ1-1; 8 bases map to TRBD1. The trim removed 2 bases at V and 2 bases at J, leaving 4 bases unmatched. CDR3 length: 15 residues. Germline lookup yields CDR1 LGHNA and CDR2 YSLEER. The CDR3 spells CASSQHGQGNTEAFF. CDR3 DNA sequence: TGCGCCAGCAGCCAACATGGACAGGGAAACACTGAAGCTTTCTTT.

The chain combines TRBV15 with TRBJ2-1; no definite D call. This CDR3 spans 15 amino acids. From germline, CDR1 is LNHNV and CDR2 YYDKDF (reference sequence). V lost 0 bases to trimming and J lost 0 bases, with 6 bases between them. CDR3 amino acids: CATSRDSLSYNEQFF. The CDR3 bases are TGTGCCACCAGCAGAGATAGTCTCTCCTACAATGAGCAGTTCTTC.

The chain is built from TRBV9 and TRBJ2-2, with D possibly matching TRBD2 (5 bases). V was trimmed by 2 bases and J by 5 bases, leaving 7 bases between them. The germline V gene has CDR1 SGDLS and CDR2 YYNGEE. The length of the CDR3 is 13 residues. For the CDR3, the DNA is TGTGCCAGCAGCGTGGGAGATACCGGGGAGCTGTTTTTT. This codes for CASSVGDTGELFF.

The rearrangement links TRBV30 to TRBJ2-2; tentatively, D is TRBD1 (6 bases). CDR1 is GTSNPN and CDR2 is SVGIG in the germline V gene (reference sequence). This CDR3 comprises 16 residues. The V end lost 3 bases, the J end lost 4 bases, and 18 bases lay between the germline ends. Here the CDR3 reads CAWRGLGQPFTGELFF. The CDR3 DNA reads TGTGCCTGGAGAGGGTTAGGACAGCCTTTCACCGGGGAGCTGTTTTTT.

The chain has TRBV6-6 and TRBJ2-1; tentatively, D is TRBD2 (6 bases). The CDR3 runs to 14 residues. Germline loops: CDR1 MNHNY, CDR2 SVGAGI (reference sequence). V was shortened by 2 bases and J by 6 bases, with 11 bases between the two germline ends. The CDR3 is CASSYPGTFNEQFF. The CDR3 nucleotides read TGTGCCAGCAGTTACCCTGGGACTTTCAATGAGCAGTTCTTC.

This chain connects TRBV5-5 to TRBJ2-7; D not resolved. The CDR3 covers 16 residues. V shed 6 bases and J shed 3 bases, with 22 bases lying between them. Germline assignment: CDR1 SGHKS and CDR2 YYEKEE (reference sequence). CDR3 sequence: CASTRNPGNGVYEQYF. The CDR3 nucleotides are TGTGCCAGCACCCGTAACCCCGGTAACGGAGTCTACGAGCAGTACTTC.

This clone was detected only once. The V gene is TRBV6-6, the J gene TRBJ2-7, with 8 bases that match TRBD2. CDR1 MNHNY and CDR2 SVGAGI come from the germline V gene (reference sequence). V lost 4 bases and J lost 1; bases outside the gene matches: 3. This CDR3 has 14 residues. DNA for the CDR3: TGTGCCAGCAGTTTTCTAGCGGGTTCCTACGAGCAGTACTTC. Translated: CASSFLAGSYEQYF.

Concerning this clone itself: The DNA is omitted, as the CDR3 cannot be located on it reliably, and the CDR3 follows TCRdb's listing. The genes are TRBV25-1 and TRBJ2-1; no check of the table's D call, TRBD2, against the DNA was made. Looked up from germline, CDR1 is MGHDK and CDR2 is SYGVNS. The CDR3 spans 16 amino acids, including both terminal residues. CDR3 sequence: CASSTSTGSSYNEQFF.